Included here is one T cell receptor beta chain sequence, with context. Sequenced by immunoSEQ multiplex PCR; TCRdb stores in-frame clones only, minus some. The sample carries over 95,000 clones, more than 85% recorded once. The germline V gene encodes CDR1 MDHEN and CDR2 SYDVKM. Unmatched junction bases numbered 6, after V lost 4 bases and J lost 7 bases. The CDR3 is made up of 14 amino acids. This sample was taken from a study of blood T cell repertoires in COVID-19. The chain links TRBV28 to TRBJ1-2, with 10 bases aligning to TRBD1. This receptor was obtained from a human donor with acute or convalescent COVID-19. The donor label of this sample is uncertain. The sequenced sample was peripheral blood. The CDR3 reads CASSWDRGVGGYTF. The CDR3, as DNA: TGTGCCAGCAGTTGGGACAGGGGAGTTGGTGGCTACACCTTC.